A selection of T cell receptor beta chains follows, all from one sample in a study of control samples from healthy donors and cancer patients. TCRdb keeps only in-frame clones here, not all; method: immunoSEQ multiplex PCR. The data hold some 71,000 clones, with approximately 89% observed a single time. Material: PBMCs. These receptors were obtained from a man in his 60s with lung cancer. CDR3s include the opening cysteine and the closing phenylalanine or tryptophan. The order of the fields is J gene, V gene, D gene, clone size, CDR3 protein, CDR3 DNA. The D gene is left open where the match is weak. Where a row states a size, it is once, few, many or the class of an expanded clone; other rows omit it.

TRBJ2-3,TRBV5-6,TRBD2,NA,CASSILMSGVGDTQYF,TGTGCCAGCAGCATCCTTATGAGCGGGGTGGGAGATACGCAGTATTTT
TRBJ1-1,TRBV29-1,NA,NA,CSVFNTEAFF,TGCAGTGTATTCAACACTGAAGCTTTCTTT
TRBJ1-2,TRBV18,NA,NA,CASSPGERQSF,TGTGCCAGCTCACCAGGGGAGAGGCAGAGCTTC
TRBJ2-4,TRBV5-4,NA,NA,CASSLERATGQYF,TGTGCCAGCAGCTTGGAACGGGCCACGGGGCAGTACTTC
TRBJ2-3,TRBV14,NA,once,CASSRQSSTDTQYF,TGTGCCAGCAGCCGGCAGAGCAGCACAGATACGCAGTATTTT
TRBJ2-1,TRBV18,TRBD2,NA,CASSPRTSGANEQFF,TGTGCCAGCTCACCCCGGACTAGCGGGGCGAATGAGCAGTTCTTC
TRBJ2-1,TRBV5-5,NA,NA,CASSLDLPNEQFF,TGTGCCAGCAGCTTGGACCTGCCCAATGAGCAGTTCTTC
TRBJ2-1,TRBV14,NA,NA,CASSQVWQAGQFF,TGTGCCAGCAGCCAAGTCTGGCAGGCCGGGCAGTTCTTC
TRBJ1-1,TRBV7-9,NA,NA,CASSLLNTEAFF,TGTGCCAGCAGCCTCCTTAACACTGAAGCTTTCTTT
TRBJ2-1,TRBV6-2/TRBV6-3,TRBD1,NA,CASSNTVTGGRGEQFF,TGTGCCAGCAGTAATACCGTGACAGGGGGCCGAGGTGAGCAGTTCTTC
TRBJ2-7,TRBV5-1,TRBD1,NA,CASSLSGQGPITEQYF,TGCGCCAGCAGCTTGAGTGGACAGGGCCCCATTACCGAGCAGTACTTC
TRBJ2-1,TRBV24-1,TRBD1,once,CATSVSGQGAYNEQFF,TGTGCCACCAGTGTTTCCGGACAGGGGGCCTACAATGAGCAGTTCTTC
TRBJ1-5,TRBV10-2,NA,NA,CASSESGGSNQPQHF,TGCGCCAGCAGTGAGTCGGGGGGCAGCAATCAGCCCCAGCATTTT
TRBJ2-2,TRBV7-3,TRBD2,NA,CASSLSGGMAGELFF,TGTGCCAGCAGCTTAAGCGGGGGTATGGCCGGGGAGCTGTTTTTT
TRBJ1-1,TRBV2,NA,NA,CASQRSMNTEAFF,TGTGCCTCCCAGAGGAGTATGAACACTGAAGCTTTCTTT
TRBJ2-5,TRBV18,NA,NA,CASSPRPREGTQYF,TGTGCCAGCTCACCCCGACCGAGAGAGGGGACCCAGTACTTC
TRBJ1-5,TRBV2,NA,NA,CASSRTDSNQPQHF,TGTGCCAGCAGTCGGACAGATAGCAATCAGCCCCAGCATTTT
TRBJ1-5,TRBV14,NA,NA,CASSQEVARGASNQPQHF,TGTGCCAGCAGCCAAGAGGTCGCTCGGGGGGCGAGCAATCAGCCCCAGCATTTT
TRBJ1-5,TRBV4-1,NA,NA,CASSQPSGEGQPQHF,TGCGCCAGCAGCCAACCCTCAGGGGAAGGTCAGCCCCAGCATTTT
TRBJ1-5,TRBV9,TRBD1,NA,CASIPMTGGFTQPQHF,TGTGCCAGCATCCCAATGACAGGGGGTTTTACGCAGCCCCAGCATTTT
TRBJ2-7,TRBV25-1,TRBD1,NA,CASRENRGGYEQYF,TGTGCCAGCAGGGAAAACAGGGGTGGGTACGAGCAGTACTTC
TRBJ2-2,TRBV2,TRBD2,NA,CASRTSANTGELFF,TGTGCCAGCAGGACTAGCGCCAACACCGGGGAGCTGTTTTTT
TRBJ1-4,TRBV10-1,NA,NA,CASSPDSYNEKLFF,TGCGCCAGCAGTCCGGACAGCTACAATGAAAAACTGTTTTTT
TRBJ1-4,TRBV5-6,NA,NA,CASSLSADPTNEKLFF,TGTGCCAGCAGCTTGAGTGCAGATCCAACTAATGAAAAACTGTTTTTT
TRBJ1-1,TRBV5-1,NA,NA,CASSFQGGATEAFF,TGCGCCAGCAGCTTTCAAGGCGGAGCAACTGAAGCTTTCTTT
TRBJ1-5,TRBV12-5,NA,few,CASGNLRDGATISNQPQHF,TGTGCTAGTGGTAACCTCCGGGACGGAGCCACCATAAGCAATCAGCCCCAGCATTTT
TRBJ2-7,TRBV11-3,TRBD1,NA,CASSLGGQGPYEQYF,TGTGCCAGCAGCTTAGGAGGACAGGGCCCCTACGAGCAGTACTTC
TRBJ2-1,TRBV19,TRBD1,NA,CASSTWTGGYNEQFF,TGTGCCAGTAGTACCTGGACAGGGGGTTACAATGAGCAGTTCTTC
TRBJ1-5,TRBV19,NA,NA,CASSRVGGNQPQHF,TGTGCCAGTAGTAGGGTTGGTGGCAATCAGCCCCAGCATTTT
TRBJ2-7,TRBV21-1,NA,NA,CASSKIYYF,TGTGCCAGCAGCAAAATCTATTACTTC
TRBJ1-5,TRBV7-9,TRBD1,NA,CASSPRGQAGSNQPQHF,TGTGCCAGCAGCCCAAGAGGACAGGCCGGGAGCAATCAGCCCCAGCATTTT
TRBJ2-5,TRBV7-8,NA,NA,CASSLSDSYYQETQYF,TGTGCCAGCAGCTTAAGCGACAGCTACTATCAAGAGACCCAGTACTTC
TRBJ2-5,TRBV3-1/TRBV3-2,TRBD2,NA,CASSQLRGVQETQYF,TGTGCCAGCAGCCAACTGCGGGGGGTCCAAGAGACCCAGTACTTC
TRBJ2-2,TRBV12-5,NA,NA,CASGLVGVNTGELFF,TGTGCTAGTGGTTTGGTTGGGGTAAACACCGGGGAGCTGTTTTTT
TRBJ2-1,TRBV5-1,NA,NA,CASSELVGSDEQFF,TGCGCCAGCAGCGAGCTAGTGGGGTCGGATGAGCAGTTCTTC
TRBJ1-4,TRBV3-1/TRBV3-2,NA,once,CASSLRTLGTNEKLFF,TGTGCCAGCAGCCTTCGGACGTTGGGAACTAATGAAAAACTGTTTTTT
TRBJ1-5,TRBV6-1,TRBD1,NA,CASREDRGGLNQPQHF,TGTGCCAGCAGAGAAGACAGGGGCGGGTTAAATCAGCCCCAGCATTTT
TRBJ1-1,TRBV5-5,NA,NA,CASSLGPFRDVDEAFF,TGTGCCAGCAGCTTGGGGCCATTCCGGGACGTTGATGAAGCTTTCTTT
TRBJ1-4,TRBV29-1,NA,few,CSVGPRPNEKLFF,TGCAGCGTTGGCCCGCGGCCTAATGAAAAACTGTTTTTT
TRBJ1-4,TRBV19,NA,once,CASSITATNEKLFF,TGTGCCAGTAGTATCACAGCAACTAATGAAAAACTGTTTTTT
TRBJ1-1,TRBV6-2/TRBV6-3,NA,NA,CASSYPKAEAFF,TGTGCCAGCAGTTACCCAAAGGCTGAAGCTTTCTTT
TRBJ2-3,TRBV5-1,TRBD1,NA,CASSLTGGDTDTQYF,TGCGCCAGCAGCTTAACAGGGGGAGACACAGATACGCAGTATTTT
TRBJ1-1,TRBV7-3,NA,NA,CASSLKSGATEAFF,TGTGCCAGCAGCTTAAAATCCGGGGCCACTGAAGCTTTCTTT
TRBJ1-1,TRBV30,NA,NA,CAWSGGSGTEAFF,TGTGCCTGGAGTGGAGGGTCCGGCACTGAAGCTTTCTTT
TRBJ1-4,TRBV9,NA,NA,CASSIVVGEKLFF,TGTGCCAGCAGCATCGTCGTCGGTGAAAAACTGTTTTTT
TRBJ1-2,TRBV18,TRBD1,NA,CASSRDRGPSGYGYTF,TGTGCCAGCTCACGGGACAGGGGCCCCTCAGGCTATGGCTACACCTTC
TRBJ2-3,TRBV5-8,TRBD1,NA,CASSRRTGGYTDTQYF,TGTGCCAGCAGCCGGAGGACAGGGGGGTACACAGATACGCAGTATTTT
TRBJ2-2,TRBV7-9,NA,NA,CASSLSVDTGELFF,TGTGCCAGCAGCTTATCGGTGGACACCGGGGAGCTGTTTTTT
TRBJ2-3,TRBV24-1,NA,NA,CATSEQFFDTQYF,TGTGCCACCAGTGAACAATTTTTTGATACGCAGTATTTT
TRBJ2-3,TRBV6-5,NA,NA,CASSTTVPTDTQYF,TGTGCCAGCAGTACCACAGTCCCCACAGATACGCAGTATTTT
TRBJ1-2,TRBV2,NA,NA,CASRTEAYYGYTF,TGTGCCAGCAGGACGGAGGCTTACTATGGCTACACCTTC
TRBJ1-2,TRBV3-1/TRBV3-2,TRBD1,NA,CASSPRDSPHGYTF,TGTGCCAGCAGCCCACGGGACAGCCCTCATGGCTACACCTTC
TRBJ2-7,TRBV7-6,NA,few,CASSLEAGGDEQYF,TGTGCCAGCAGCTTAGAGGCAGGCGGCGACGAGCAGTACTTC
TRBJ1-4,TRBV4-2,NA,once,CASSQDRGSNEKLFF,TGTGCCAGCAGCCAAGATCGCGGGTCTAATGAAAAACTGTTTTTT
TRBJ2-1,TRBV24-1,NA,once,CATSETSGPAGNEQFF,TGTGCCACCAGTGAAACCTCTGGACCCGCGGGCAATGAGCAGTTCTTC